A selection of T cell receptor beta chains follows, all from one sample in a study of cytomegalovirus exposure and HLA in healthy donors. Method: immunoSEQ multiplex PCR; TCRdb's copy keeps in-frame clones and lacks some. The sample gives tens of thousands of clones, 75% of which show up once; roughly an eighth is in the top ten. Sequencing was carried out using PBMCs. The receptors originated from a man aged 70-80 years in good health and CMV-seronegative. The CDR3 runs from the conserved cysteine through the conserved F or W. A D gene is named only where the DNA matches it firmly. Clone size appears in some rows only: once, few, many, or a class for an expanded clone.

V gene: TRBV2
clone size: .
J gene: TRBJ1-2
D gene: .
CDR3 DNA: TGTGCCAGCAGTGAAGGCGAGGAATATGGCTACACCTTC
CDR3 protein: CASSEGEEYGYTF

V gene: TRBV4-1
clone size: .
J gene: TRBJ1-2
D gene: .
CDR3 DNA: TGCGCCAGCAGCCAAGAACAAGGGGCTAACTATGGCTACACCTTC
CDR3 protein: CASSQEQGANYGYTF

V gene: TRBV19
clone size: .
J gene: TRBJ2-6
D gene: .
CDR3 DNA: TGTGCCAGTAGTACTAACCGTTCTCCTGGGGCCAACGTCCTGACTTTC
CDR3 protein: CASSTNRSPGANVLTF

V gene: TRBV29-1
clone size: .
J gene: TRBJ1-1
D gene: .
CDR3 DNA: TGCAGCGCCGCAAGGACAGATGAAGCTTTCTTT
CDR3 protein: CSAARTDEAFF

V gene: TRBV27
clone size: .
J gene: TRBJ2-1
D gene: .
CDR3 DNA: TGTGCCAGCAGTCGGGGGAACACCTACAATGAGCAGTTCTTC
CDR3 protein: CASSRGNTYNEQFF

V gene: TRBV5-1
clone size: .
J gene: TRBJ2-7
D gene: TRBD2
CDR3 DNA: TGCGCCAGCAGCTTGGTAGCGGGAGCCGCCTACGAGCAGTACTTC
CDR3 protein: CASSLVAGAAYEQYF

V gene: TRBV18
clone size: .
J gene: TRBJ2-1
D gene: TRBD2
CDR3 DNA: TGTGCCAGCTCCCCCATGACTAGCGGGAGGGACAATGAGCAGTTCTTC
CDR3 protein: CASSPMTSGRDNEQFF

V gene: TRBV5-6
clone size: .
J gene: TRBJ1-2
D gene: TRBD1
CDR3 DNA: TGTGCCAGCAGCAAGGAGGGGGCTTGGGGCTACACCTTC
CDR3 protein: CASSKEGAWGYTF

V gene: TRBV5-1
clone size: once
J gene: TRBJ1-6
D gene: .
CDR3 DNA: TGCGCCAGCAGCTTGGCCGCCAGCTCCTATAATTCACCCCTCCACTTT
CDR3 protein: CASSLAASSYNSPLHF

V gene: TRBV9
clone size: .
J gene: TRBJ2-5
D gene: .
CDR3 DNA: TGTGCCAGCAATAAGGGGGACGGGGAGGAGACCCAGTACTTC
CDR3 protein: CASNKGDGEETQYF